The rows below give T cell receptor beta chains drawn from one sample of a study of T cells in Graves' hyperthyroidism and ophthalmopathy. TCRdb re-called the multiplex PCR reads with MiXCR, one entry per CDR3 protein. In the table there are 240,000 or so distinct CDR3 sequences, 16% of which are singletons. Specimen: blood. All receptors derive from a woman younger than 30 with Graves' ophthalmopathy. CDR3s include the opening cysteine and the closing phenylalanine or tryptophan. Each record gives: V gene, clone size, J gene, D gene, CDR3 protein, CDR3 DNA. D genes are given only for firm matches. A clone size is listed for some rows: how often the clone was seen (once, few, many), or a class if it is expanded.

TRBV12-3/TRBV12-4	many	TRBJ2-7	-	CASSFAVLYEQYF	TGTGCCAGCAGTTTCGCAGTTCTCTACGAGCAGTACTTC
TRBV27	-	TRBJ1-5	-	CASNRQYSNQPQHF	TGTGCCAGCAATCGGCAATATAGCAATCAGCCCCAGCATTTT
TRBV19	-	TRBJ2-1	-	CASRGIWGNEQFF	TGTGCCAGTCGGGGCATTTGGGGCAATGAGCAGTTCTTC
TRBV4-3	many	TRBJ2-3	-	CASSQGYYRDTQYF	TGCGCCAGCAGCCAAGGGTACTATAGGGATACGCAGTATTTT
TRBV20-1	once	TRBJ2-1	-	CSASPGHNEQFF	TGCAGTGCTAGCCCGGGGCACAATGAGCAGTTCTTC
TRBV4-1	many	TRBJ2-7	TRBD2	CASSQDGTSGGYEQYF	TGCGCCAGCAGCCAAGATGGGACTAGCGGGGGTTACGAGCAGTACTTC
TRBV20-1	-	TRBJ1-1	TRBD1	CSAYRGPGFEAFF	TGCAGTGCTTACAGGGGCCCAGGCTTTGAAGCTTTCTTT
TRBV28	-	TRBJ1-6	-	CASSFGGNNSPLHF	TGTGCCAGCAGTTTTGGAGGTAATAATTCACCCCTCCACTTT
TRBV10-1	many	TRBJ2-5	-	CASSESRARETQYF	TGCGCCAGCAGTGAGTCAAGGGCTCGGGAGACCCAGTACTTC
TRBV3-1	many	TRBJ2-7	TRBD2	CASSQGLAGDFYEQYF	TGTGCCAGCAGCCAAGGGTTAGCGGGAGATTTCTACGAGCAGTACTTC
TRBV6-5	-	TRBJ1-6	TRBD1	CAIVTTGVANSPLHF	TGTGCCATCGTTACAACAGGGGTCGCGAATTCACCCCTCCACTTT
TRBV20-1	-	TRBJ1-1	-	CSARVPDTEAFF	TGCAGTGCTAGAGTCCCTGACACTGAAGCTTTCTTT
TRBV28	-	TRBJ1-5	-	CASSKTAGQPQHF	TGTGCCAGTAGTAAAACGGCCGGTCAGCCCCAGCATTTT
TRBV20-1	many	TRBJ2-1	TRBD2	CSAQSGRAGNEQFF	TGCAGTGCCCAAAGCGGGAGGGCCGGCAATGAGCAGTTCTTC
TRBV6-1	many	TRBJ1-1	-	CASSYAGHENTEAFF	TGTGCCAGCAGTTACGCGGGACATGAGAACACTGAAGCTTTCTTT
TRBV3-1	many	TRBJ1-2	-	CASSQDASRGVGGYTF	TGTGCCAGCAGCCAAGACGCATCGAGGGGGGTGGGTGGCTACACCTTC
TRBV15	many	TRBJ2-5	-	CATSRDVETQYF	TGTGCCACCAGCAGAGATGTGGAGACCCAGTACTTC
TRBV7-3	many	TRBJ2-6	-	CASSLMASGANVLTF	TGTGCCAGCAGCTTAATGGCGTCTGGGGCCAACGTCCTGACTTTC
TRBV11-2	many	TRBJ1-4	TRBD1	CASSLSRQGAANEKLFF	TGTGCCAGCAGCTTATCGCGGCAGGGGGCGGCTAATGAAAAACTGTTTTTT
TRBV25-1	-	TRBJ2-5	TRBD2	CASSEFGLAGGFQETQYF	TGTGCCAGCAGTGAATTCGGGCTAGCGGGAGGCTTCCAAGAGACCCAGTACTTC
TRBV6-4	-	TRBJ2-3	-	CASSGLGRLSTDTQYF	TGTGCCAGCAGTGGCCTGGGGCGGTTAAGCACAGATACGCAGTATTTT
TRBV19	-	TRBJ2-3	-	CASSMLAGRTDTQYF	TGTGCCAGTAGTATGCTGGCAGGACGCACAGATACGCAGTATTTT
TRBV20-1	-	TRBJ2-7	TRBD1	CSANDRGNSYEQYF	TGCAGTGCTAACGACAGGGGAAACTCCTACGAGCAGTACTTC
TRBV7-3	many	TRBJ2-3	TRBD2	CASSLSASGGADTQYF	TGTGCCAGCAGCTTAAGTGCTAGCGGGGGAGCAGATACGCAGTATTTT
TRBV5-6	many	TRBJ2-7	TRBD1	CASSSTGTGGSRSYEQYF	TGTGCCAGCAGCTCGACCGGGACAGGGGGCTCAAGGTCCTACGAGCAGTACTTC
TRBV6-6	many	TRBJ1-1	TRBD1	CASSYYGPGGTEAFF	TGTGCCAGCAGTTACTATGGTCCAGGGGGCACTGAAGCTTTCTTT
TRBV6-6	many	TRBJ2-7	-	CASSYSSEQYF	TGTGCCAGCAGTTACTCCTCAGAGCAGTACTTC
TRBV6-4	many	TRBJ1-1	-	CASISYVTFEGGTEAFF	TGTGCCAGCATCAGTTATGTGACGTTTGAAGGAGGCACTGAAGCTTTCTTT
TRBV27	many	TRBJ2-4	TRBD1	CASSSNPIYGTAEDIQYF	TGTGCCAGCAGTTCCAACCCAATCTACGGGACAGCCGAGGACATTCAGTACTTC
TRBV6-1	many	TRBJ1-1	-	CASSVTGLTEAFF	TGTGCCAGCAGTGTCACAGGGCTCACTGAAGCTTTCTTT
TRBV7-2	-	TRBJ1-1	TRBD1	CASSTQGQGGTEAFF	TGTGCCAGCAGCACCCAAGGACAGGGGGGCACTGAAGCTTTCTTT
TRBV27	many	TRBJ2-3	-	CASSLWDDTDTQYF	TGTGCCAGCAGTTTATGGGACGACACAGATACGCAGTATTTT
TRBV28	many	TRBJ1-2	-	CASSPPLYVIYGYTF	TGTGCCAGCAGTCCACCCCTCTACGTTATCTATGGCTACACCTTC
TRBV30	many	TRBJ2-1	-	CAWSVLSHEQFF	TGTGCCTGGAGTGTCTTGAGCCATGAGCAGTTCTTC
TRBV7-9	-	TRBJ2-1	TRBD2	CASSLGFSRSGGDPSYNEQFF	TGTGCCAGCAGCTTAGGTTTTTCCCGAAGCGGGGGGGACCCCTCCTACAATGAGCAGTTCTTC
TRBV11-3	many	TRBJ2-1	TRBD2	CASSPSTSGNYNEQFF	TGTGCCAGCAGCCCAAGTACTAGCGGGAACTACAATGAGCAGTTCTTC
TRBV4-1	many	TRBJ2-5	-	CASSQSGLYQETQYF	TGCGCCAGCAGCCAAAGCGGGTTGTACCAAGAGACCCAGTACTTC
TRBV28	many	TRBJ2-1	TRBD2	CASSSISRGGSYNEQFF	TGTGCCAGCAGTTCAATTAGCCGGGGGGGGTCCTACAATGAGCAGTTCTTC
TRBV28	many	TRBJ1-2	TRBD1	CASSMRGTAFGGYTF	TGTGCCAGCAGCATGAGAGGGACAGCCTTTGGGGGCTACACCTTC
TRBV3-1	many	TRBJ2-2	-	CASSQGLVRTGELFF	TGTGCCAGCAGCCAAGGACTAGTGCGGACCGGGGAGCTGTTTTTT
TRBV5-1	many	TRBJ2-7	-	CASSLLAAPYEQYF	TGCGCCAGCAGCTTGCTGGCCGCCCCCTACGAGCAGTACTTC
TRBV2	many	TRBJ1-1	-	CASNARRDGNTEAFF	TGTGCCAGCAATGCTCGACGGGACGGAAACACTGAAGCTTTCTTT
TRBV12-3/TRBV12-4	many	TRBJ2-5	TRBD2	CASSGVAGVEETQYF	TGTGCCAGCAGTGGGGTAGCGGGAGTGGAGGAGACCCAGTACTTC
TRBV28	many	TRBJ2-7	-	CASSLGLGTYEQYF	TGTGCCAGCAGTTTAGGCCTCGGAACCTACGAGCAGTACTTC